This T cell receptor (beta chain) originates from a study of blood T cell repertoires in COVID-19. For the study at large: Donors in the United States, Italy and Spain gave samples during acute or convalescent COVID-19. The analysed material was cDNA or gDNA that came from T cells, B-cell-depleted T cells, or PBMCs.

V lost 6 bases and J 4 bases, leaving 16 bases between the germline ends. Germline V lookup: CDR1 MNHEY, CDR2 SMNVEV (reference sequence). This CDR3 is 15 amino acids long. The sample holds a few counts of this clone. Original data processing: Nucleated cell counts were estimated from reference gene primer amplification. Repertoires were generated with immunoSEQ multiplex PCR, while TCRdb's copy carries only in-frame clones and drops some. The D gene and trimming were derived from the DNA, and the V and J assignments and clone size from that table. The sample shows around 64,000 clones, 70% to 90% of them seen only once.

V and J are TRBV27 and TRBJ2-1; no clear D. The clonotype originates from a man younger than 45 with acute or convalescent COVID-19. The sequencing input was peripheral blood. The CDR3 coding sequence is TGTGCCAGCAGCTCGAGTCACCCCCTTTACAATGAGCAGTTCTTC. As protein: CASSSSHPLYNEQFF.